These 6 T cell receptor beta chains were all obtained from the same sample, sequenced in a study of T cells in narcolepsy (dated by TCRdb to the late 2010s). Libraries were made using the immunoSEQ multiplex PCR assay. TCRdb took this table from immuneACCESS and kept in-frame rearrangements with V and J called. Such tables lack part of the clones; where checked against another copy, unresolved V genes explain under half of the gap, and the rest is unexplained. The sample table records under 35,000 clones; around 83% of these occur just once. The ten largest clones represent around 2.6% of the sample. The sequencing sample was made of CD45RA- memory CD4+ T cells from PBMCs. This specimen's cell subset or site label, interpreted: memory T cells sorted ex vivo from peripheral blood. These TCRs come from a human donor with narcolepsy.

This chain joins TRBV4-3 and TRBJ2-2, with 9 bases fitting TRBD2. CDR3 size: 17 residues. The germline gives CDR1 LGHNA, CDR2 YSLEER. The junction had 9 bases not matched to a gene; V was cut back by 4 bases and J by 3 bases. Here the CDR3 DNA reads TGCGCCAGCAGCCGCGCGAGAGTAGCGGGGGACACCGGGGAGCTGTTTTTT. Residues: CASSRARVAGDTGELFF.

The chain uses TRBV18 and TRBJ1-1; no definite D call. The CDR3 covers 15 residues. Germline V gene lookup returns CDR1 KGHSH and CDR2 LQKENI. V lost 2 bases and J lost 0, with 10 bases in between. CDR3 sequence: CASSPSNRMNTEAFF. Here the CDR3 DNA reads TGTGCCAGCTCACCATCGAACAGAATGAACACTGAAGCTTTCTTT.

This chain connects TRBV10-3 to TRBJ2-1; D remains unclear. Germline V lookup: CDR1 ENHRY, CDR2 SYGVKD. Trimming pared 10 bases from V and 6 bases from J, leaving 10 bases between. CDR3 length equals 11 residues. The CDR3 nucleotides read TGTGCCACGCGAGGCCCCAATGAGCAGTTCTTC. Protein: CATRGPNEQFF.

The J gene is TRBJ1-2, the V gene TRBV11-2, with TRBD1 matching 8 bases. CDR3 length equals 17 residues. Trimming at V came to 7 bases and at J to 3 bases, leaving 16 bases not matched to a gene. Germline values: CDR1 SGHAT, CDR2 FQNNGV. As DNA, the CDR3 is TGTGCCAGCACCACAATACAGGGGGGGCGATTTGACTATGGCTACACCTTC. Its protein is CASTTIQGGRFDYGYTF. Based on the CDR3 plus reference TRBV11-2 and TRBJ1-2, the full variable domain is EAGVAQSPRYKIIEKRQSVAFWCNPISGHATLYWYQQILGQGPKLLIQFQNNGVVDDSQLPKDRFSAERLKGVDSTLKIQPAKLEDSAVYLCASTTIQGGRFDYGYTFGSGTRLTVV.

In nucleotides, the CDR3 is TGTGCCAGCAGTTGGTCCAGGAATAGCAATCAGCCCCAGCATTTT. Amino acid sequence: CASSWSRNSNQPQHF. The chain employs TRBV27 and TRBJ1-5; D unclear. The V gene's germline CDR1 is MNHEY and CDR2 SMNVEV (reference sequence). The CDR3 covers 15 residues. Trimming stripped 4 bases from V and 0 bases from J, with 10 bases between.

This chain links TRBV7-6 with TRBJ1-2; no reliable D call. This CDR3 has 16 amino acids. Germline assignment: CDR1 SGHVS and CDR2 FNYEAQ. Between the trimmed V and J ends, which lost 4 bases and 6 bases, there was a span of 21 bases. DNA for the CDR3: TGTGCCAGCAGCTCCGCCGTAGCGGGAAAAGAGAATGGCTACACCTTC. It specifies CASSSAVAGKENGYTF.